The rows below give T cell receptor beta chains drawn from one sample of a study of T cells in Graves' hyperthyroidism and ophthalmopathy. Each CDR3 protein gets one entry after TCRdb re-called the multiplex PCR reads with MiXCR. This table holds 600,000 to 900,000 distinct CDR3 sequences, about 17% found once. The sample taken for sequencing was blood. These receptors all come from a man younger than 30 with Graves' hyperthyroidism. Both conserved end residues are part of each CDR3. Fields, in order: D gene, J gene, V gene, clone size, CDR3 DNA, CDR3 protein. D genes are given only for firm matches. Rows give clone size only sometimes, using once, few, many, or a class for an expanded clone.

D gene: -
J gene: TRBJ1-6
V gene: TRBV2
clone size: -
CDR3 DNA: TGTGCCAGCAAGGCCGTCTATAATTCACCCCTCCACTTT
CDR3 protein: CASKAVYNSPLHF

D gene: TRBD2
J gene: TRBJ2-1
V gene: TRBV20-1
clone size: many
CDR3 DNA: TGCAGTGCTAGAGGGGGACTAGCGGTTTACAATGAGCAGTTCTTC
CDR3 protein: CSARGGLAVYNEQFF

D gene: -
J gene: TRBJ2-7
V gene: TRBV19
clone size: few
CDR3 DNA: TGTGCCAGTAGTATATTGGCCAGGGGTACCGAGCAGTACTTC
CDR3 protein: CASSILARGTEQYF

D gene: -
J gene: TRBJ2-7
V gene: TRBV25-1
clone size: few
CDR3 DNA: TGTGCCAGCAGTGAGATTCACACAGGCGCCCACGAGCAGTACTTC
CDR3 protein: CASSEIHTGAHEQYF

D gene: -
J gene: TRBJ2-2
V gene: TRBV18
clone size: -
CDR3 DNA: TGTGCCAGCTCACCACTGGACAGTAATACCGGGGAGCTGTTTTTT
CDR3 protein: CASSPLDSNTGELFF

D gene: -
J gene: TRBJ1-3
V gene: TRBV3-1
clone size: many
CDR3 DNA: TGTGCCAGCAGCCAAGTTTTTGGCGGGGGCCGGAGCTCTGGAAACACCATATATTTT
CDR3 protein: CASSQVFGGGRSSGNTIYF

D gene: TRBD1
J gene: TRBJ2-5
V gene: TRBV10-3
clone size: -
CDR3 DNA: TGTGCCACCGGCGGGACAGGGATATGGACCCAGTACTTC
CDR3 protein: CATGGTGIWTQYF

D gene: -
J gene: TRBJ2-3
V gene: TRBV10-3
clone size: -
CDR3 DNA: TGTGCCTCCACCGGACTGCTCACAGATACGCAGTATTTT
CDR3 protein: CASTGLLTDTQYF

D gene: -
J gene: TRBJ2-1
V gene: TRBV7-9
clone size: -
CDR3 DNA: TGTGCCAGCCTGAGCGGCAATGAGCAGTTCTTC
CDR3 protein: CASLSGNEQFF

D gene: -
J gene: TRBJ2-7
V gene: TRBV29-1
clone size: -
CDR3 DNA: TGCAGCGTTTCGGTGCCCGGGACAACGAACTCCTACGAGCAGTACTTC
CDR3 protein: CSVSVPGTTNSYEQYF

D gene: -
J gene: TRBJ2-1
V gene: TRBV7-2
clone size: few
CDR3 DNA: TGTGCCAGCAGCTTCGGCGGGGAAGATGGGGGGCAGTTCTTC
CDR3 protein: CASSFGGEDGGQFF

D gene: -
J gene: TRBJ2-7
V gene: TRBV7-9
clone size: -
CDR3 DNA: TGTGCCAGCAGCTCACAGGTGCAGCGGACCTACGAGCAGTACTTC
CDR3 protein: CASSSQVQRTYEQYF

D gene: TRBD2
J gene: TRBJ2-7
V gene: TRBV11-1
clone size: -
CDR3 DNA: TGCGCCAGCAGCCGCCAAGGGTCCCCTAGCGGGGCCGAGCAGTACTTC
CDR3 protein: CASSRQGSPSGAEQYF

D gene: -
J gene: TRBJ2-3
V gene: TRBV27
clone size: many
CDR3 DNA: TGTGCCAGCAGTTCCCGGGTCACAGATACGCAGTATTTT
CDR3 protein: CASSSRVTDTQYF

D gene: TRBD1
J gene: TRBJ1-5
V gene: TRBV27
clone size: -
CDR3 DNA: TGTGCCAGCAGACCCCAGGGGGGCTATCAGCCCCAGCATTTT
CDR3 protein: CASRPQGGYQPQHF

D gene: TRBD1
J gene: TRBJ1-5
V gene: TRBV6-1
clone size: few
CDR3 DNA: TGTGCCAGCAGCGGGACAGGGAAGAGCAATCAGCCCCAGCATTTT
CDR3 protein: CASSGTGKSNQPQHF

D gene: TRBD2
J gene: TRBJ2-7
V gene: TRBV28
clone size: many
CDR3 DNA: TGTGCCAGCAGTTTGGGGGCTAGCGGGAACTACGAGCAGTACTTC
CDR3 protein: CASSLGASGNYEQYF

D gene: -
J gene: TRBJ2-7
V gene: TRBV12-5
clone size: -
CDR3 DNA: TGTGCTAGTGGTTTGTTAGTAAGGGGTCAGACCTACGAGCAGTACTTC
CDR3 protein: CASGLLVRGQTYEQYF

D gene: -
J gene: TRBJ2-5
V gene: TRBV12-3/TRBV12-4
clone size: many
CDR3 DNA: TGTGCCAGCAGTTTAAGGGTGGTGGAGACCCAGTACTTC
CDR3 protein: CASSLRVVETQYF

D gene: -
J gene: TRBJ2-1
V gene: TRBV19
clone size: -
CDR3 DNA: TGTGCCAGTAGCCCCCGGACAGTGAGCTCCTACAATGAGCAGTTCTTC
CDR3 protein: CASSPRTVSSYNEQFF

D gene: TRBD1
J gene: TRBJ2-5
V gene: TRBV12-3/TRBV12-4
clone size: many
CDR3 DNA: TGTGCCAGCAGTGATCGACAGGGTCAAGAGACCCAGTACTTC
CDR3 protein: CASSDRQGQETQYF

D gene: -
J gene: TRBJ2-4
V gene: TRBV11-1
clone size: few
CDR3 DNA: TGTGCCAGCAGTCTCATCGGGACGGCCCTTGGGGACATTCAGTACTTC
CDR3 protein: CASSLIGTALGDIQYF

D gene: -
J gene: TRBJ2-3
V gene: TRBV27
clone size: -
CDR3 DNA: TGTGCCAGCAGTTTGGATGCAAATACGCAGTATTTT
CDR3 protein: CASSLDANTQYF

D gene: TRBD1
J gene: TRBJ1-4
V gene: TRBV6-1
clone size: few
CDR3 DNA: TGTGCCAGCAGTCGACGGACAGGGGGCGGCGGAAAACTGTTTTTT
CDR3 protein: CASSRRTGGGGKLFF

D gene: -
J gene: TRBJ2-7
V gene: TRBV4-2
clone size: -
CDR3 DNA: TGTGCCAGCAGCCAGATAGGATCCACCTACGAGCAGTACTTC
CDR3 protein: CASSQIGSTYEQYF

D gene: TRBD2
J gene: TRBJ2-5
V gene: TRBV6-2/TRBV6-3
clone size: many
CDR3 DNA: TGTGCCAGCAGTTCCGGGGCATTAGCGGGAGGCCAAGAGACCCAGTACTTC
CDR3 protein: CASSSGALAGGQETQYF

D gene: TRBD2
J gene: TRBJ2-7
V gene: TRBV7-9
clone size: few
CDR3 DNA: TGTGCCAGCAGCTTAACTAGCGGGAGGGACTACGAGCAGTACTTC
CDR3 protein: CASSLTSGRDYEQYF

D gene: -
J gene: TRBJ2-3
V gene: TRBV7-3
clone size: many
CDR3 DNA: TGTGCCAGCAGCCCGATGAGCACAGATACGCAGTATTTT
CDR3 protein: CASSPMSTDTQYF

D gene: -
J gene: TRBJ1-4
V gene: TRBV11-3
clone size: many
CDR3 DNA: TGTGCCAGCAGCCGGTCCAGAGTTAATGAAAAACTGTTTTTT
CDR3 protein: CASSRSRVNEKLFF

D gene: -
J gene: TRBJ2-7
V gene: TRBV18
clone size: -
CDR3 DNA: TGTGCCAGCTCACCACTGGGTAGCGGCCTCTTCGAGCAGTACTTC
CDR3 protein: CASSPLGSGLFEQYF

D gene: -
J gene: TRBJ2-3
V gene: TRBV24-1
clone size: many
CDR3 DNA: TGTGCCACCAGTGATTTGGGGGGGGCGAGCACAGATACGCAGTATTTT
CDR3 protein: CATSDLGGASTDTQYF

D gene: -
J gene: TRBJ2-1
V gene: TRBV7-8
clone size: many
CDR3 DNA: TGTGCCAGCAGCTTAGAGTGGGGAAATGAGCAGTTCTTC
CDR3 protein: CASSLEWGNEQFF

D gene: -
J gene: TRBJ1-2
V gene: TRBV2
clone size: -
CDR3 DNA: TGTGCCAGCAGCCGAGAGGGGGGCTGGGGCTACACCTTC
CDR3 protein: CASSREGGWGYTF

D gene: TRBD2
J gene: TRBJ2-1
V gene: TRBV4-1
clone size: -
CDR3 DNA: TGCGCCAGCAGCCAAGATGGGAGCGGGGCGAATGAGCAGTTCTTC
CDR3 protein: CASSQDGSGANEQFF

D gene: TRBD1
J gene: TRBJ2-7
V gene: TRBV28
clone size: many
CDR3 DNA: TGTGCCAGCAGTTCTCCTACGGCGGGACAGGGGAACTTCCACGAGCAGTACTTC
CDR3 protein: CASSSPTAGQGNFHEQYF

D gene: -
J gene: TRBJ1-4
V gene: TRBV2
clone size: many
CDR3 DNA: TGTGCCAGCAGGACCGGGACGGCTGAAAAACTGTTTTTT
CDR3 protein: CASRTGTAEKLFF

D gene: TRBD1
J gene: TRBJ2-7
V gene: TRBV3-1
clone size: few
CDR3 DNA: TGTGCCAGCAGCCCCCACATGCCGGGACAGGGTTCCCGAGCCTACGAGCAGTACTTC
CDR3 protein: CASSPHMPGQGSRAYEQYF

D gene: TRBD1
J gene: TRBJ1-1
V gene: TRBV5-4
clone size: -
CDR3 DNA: TGTGCCAGCAGGGGCGGGACAGCGAACACTGAAGCTTTCTTT
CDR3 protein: CASRGGTANTEAFF

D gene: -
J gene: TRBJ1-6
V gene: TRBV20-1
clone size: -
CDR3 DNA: TGCAGTGCTAGGTTTCCGGTCTATAATTCACCCCTCCACTTT
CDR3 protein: CSARFPVYNSPLHF

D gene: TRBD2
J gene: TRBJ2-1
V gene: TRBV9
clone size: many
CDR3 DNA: TGTGCCAGCAGCGTGGCTAGCGGGTTCCTTGAGCAGTTCTTC
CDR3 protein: CASSVASGFLEQFF

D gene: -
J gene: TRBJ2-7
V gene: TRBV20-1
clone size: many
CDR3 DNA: TGCAGTGCTAGAGATCCCAAGGGGGGGCGAAGGTCCTACGAGCAGTACTTC
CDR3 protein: CSARDPKGGRRSYEQYF

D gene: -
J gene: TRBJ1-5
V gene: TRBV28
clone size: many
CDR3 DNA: TGTGCCAGCTCATCTTATAGCAATCAGCCCCAGCATTTT
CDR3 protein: CASSSYSNQPQHF

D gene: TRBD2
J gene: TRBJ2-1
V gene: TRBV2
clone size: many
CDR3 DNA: TGTGCCAGCAGTGAAATAGCGGGAGGCTACAATGAGCAGTTCTTC
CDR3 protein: CASSEIAGGYNEQFF

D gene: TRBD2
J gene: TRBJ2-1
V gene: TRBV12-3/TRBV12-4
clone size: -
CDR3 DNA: TGTGCCAGCAGCGCATTGACTAGCGGGATTGATGAGCAGTTCTTC
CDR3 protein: CASSALTSGIDEQFF

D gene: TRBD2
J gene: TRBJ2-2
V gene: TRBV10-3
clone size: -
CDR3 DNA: TGTGCCACCAAGGTCAGGGCGGGAGTTGACACCGGGGAGCTGTTTTTT
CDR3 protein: CATKVRAGVDTGELFF

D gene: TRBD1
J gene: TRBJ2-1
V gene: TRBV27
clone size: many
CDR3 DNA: TGTGCCAGCCGGGACAGGTACAATGAGCAGTTCTTC
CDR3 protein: CASRDRYNEQFF

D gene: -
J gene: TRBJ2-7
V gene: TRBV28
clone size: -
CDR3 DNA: TGTGCCAGCAGTCCCACAGGTGGGGGCTTCGACTACGAGCAGTACTTC
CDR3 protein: CASSPTGGGFDYEQYF

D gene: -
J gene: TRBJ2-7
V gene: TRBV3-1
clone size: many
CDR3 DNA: TGTGCCAGCAGCCAAGGTGGTGCCCTCCTCGAGCAGTACTTC
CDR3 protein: CASSQGGALLEQYF

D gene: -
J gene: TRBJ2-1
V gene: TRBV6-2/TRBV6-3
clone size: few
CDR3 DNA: TGTGCCAGCAGTGGGCCCCTATCCTACAATGAGCAGTTCTTC
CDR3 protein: CASSGPLSYNEQFF

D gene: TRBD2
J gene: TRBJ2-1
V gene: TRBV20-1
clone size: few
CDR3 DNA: TGCAGTGCTAGAGAGGCCGGGACTAGCGGGAAGAGCTCCTACAATGAGCAGTTCTTC
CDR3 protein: CSAREAGTSGKSSYNEQFF

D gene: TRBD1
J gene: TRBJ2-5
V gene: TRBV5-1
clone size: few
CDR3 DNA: TGCGCCAGCAGCCTGGGACAGGGAACCACTGGCGAGACCCAGTACTTC
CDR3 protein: CASSLGQGTTGETQYF

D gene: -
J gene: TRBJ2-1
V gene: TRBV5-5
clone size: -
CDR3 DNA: TGTGCCAGCAGCTTTTTATATGGTGCCGCGGGCCAGTTCTTC
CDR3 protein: CASSFLYGAAGQFF

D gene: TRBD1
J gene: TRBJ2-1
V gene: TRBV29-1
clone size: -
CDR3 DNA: TGCAGCGCCGGGGACAGGGAAGGCAATGAGCAGTTCTTC
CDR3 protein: CSAGDREGNEQFF

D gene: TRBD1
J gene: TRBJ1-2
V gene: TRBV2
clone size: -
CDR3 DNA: TGTGCCAGCACCGGACAGGTTGGAGGCTACACCTTC
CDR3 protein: CASTGQVGGYTF

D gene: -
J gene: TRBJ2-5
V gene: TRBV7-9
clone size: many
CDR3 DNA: TGTGCCAGCAGCTTAGGAAGGACACTGCAAGAGACCCAGTACTTC
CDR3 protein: CASSLGRTLQETQYF